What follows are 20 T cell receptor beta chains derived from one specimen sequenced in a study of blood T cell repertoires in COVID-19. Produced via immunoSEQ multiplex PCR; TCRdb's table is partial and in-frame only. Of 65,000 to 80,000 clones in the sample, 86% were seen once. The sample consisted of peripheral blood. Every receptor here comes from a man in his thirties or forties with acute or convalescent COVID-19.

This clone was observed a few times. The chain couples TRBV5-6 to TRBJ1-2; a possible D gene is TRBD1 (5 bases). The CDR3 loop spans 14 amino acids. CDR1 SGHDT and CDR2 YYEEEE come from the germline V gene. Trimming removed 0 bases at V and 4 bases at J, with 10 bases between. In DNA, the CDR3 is TGTGCCAGCAGCTTGGAGCCGGGGGGCTATGGCTACACCTTC. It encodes CASSLEPGGYGYTF.

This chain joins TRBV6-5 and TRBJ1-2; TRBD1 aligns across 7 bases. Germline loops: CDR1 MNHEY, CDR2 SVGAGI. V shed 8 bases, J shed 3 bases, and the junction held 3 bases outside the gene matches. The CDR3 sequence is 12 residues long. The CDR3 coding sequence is TGTGCCAGCCACACAGGGGACTATGGCTACACCTTC. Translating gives CASHTGDYGYTF.

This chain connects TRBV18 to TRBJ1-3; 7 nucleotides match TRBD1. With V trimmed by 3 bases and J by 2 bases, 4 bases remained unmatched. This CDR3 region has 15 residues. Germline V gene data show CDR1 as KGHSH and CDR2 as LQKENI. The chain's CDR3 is CASSPEGAAGNTIYF. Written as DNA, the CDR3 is TGTGCCAGCTCACCCGAGGGGGCCGCTGGAAACACCATATATTTT.

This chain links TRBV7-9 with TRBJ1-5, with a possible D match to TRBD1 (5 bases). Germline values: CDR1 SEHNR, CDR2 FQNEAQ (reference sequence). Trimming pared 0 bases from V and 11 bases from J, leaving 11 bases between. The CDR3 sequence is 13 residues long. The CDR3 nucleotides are TGTGCCAGCAGCTTAGCAGGGGCCGTGGCCCAGCATTTT. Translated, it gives CASSLAGAVAQHF.

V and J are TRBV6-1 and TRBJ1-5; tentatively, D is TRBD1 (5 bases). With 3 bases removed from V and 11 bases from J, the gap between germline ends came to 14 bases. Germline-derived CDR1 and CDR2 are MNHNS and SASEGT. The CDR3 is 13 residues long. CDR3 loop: CASSDRVVQTQHF. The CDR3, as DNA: TGTGCCAGCAGTGACAGGGTAGTACAAACCCAGCATTTT.

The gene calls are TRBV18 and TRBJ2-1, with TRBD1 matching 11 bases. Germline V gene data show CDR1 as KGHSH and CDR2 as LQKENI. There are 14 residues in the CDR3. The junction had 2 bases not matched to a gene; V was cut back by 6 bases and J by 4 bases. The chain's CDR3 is CASSGTGGYNEQFF. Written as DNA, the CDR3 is TGTGCCAGCTCCGGGACAGGGGGTTACAATGAGCAGTTCTTC.

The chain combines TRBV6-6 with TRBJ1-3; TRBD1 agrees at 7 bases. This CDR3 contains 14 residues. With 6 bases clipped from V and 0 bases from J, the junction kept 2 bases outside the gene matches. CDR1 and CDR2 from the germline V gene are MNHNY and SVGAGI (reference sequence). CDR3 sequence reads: CASRPGGSGNTIYF. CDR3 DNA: TGTGCCAGCAGACCAGGGGGCTCTGGAAACACCATATATTTT.

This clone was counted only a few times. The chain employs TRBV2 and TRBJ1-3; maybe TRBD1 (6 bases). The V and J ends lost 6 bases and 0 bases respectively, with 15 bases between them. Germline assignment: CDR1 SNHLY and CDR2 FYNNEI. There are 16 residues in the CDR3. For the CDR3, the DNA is TGTGCCAGCAGCGGTTGGGGGCAGAACTCTGGAAACACCATATATTTT. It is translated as CASSGWGQNSGNTIYF.

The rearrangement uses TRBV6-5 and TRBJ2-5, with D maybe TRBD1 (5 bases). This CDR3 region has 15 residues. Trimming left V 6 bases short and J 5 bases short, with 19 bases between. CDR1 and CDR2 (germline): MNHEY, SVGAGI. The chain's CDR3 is CASRIDSGVRETQYF. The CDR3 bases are TGTGCCAGCAGGATAGACAGTGGGGTCAGGGAGACCCAGTACTTC.

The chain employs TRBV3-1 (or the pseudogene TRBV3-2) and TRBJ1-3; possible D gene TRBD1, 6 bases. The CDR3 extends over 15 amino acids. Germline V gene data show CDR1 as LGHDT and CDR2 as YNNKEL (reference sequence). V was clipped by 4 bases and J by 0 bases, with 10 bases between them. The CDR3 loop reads CASSRGHFSGNTIYF. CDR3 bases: TGTGCCAGCAGCCGGGGACATTTCTCTGGAAACACCATATATTTT.

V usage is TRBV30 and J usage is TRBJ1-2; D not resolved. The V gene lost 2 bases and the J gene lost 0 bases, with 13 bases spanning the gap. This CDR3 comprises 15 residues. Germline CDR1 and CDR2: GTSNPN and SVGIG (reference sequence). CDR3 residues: CAWSPPGRANYGYTF. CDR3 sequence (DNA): TGTGCCTGGAGTCCTCCGGGTCGAGCTAACTATGGCTACACCTTC.

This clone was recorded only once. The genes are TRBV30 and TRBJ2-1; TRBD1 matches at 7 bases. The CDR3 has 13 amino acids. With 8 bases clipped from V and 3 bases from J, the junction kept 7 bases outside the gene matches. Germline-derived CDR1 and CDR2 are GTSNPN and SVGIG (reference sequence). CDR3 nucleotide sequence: TGTGCCCTTCGGGCAGGGGGCTACAATGAGCAGTTCTTC. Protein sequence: CALRAGGYNEQFF.

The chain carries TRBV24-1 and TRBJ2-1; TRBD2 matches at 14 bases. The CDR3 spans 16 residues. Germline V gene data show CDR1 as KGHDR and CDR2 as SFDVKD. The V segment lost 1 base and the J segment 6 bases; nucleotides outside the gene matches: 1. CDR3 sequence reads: CATSDFGTSGSNEQFF. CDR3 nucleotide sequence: TGTGCCACCAGTGATTTTGGGACTAGCGGGAGCAATGAGCAGTTCTTC.

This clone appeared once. CDR3 sequence: CASSQGSAIYF. The CDR3 nucleotides are TGTGCCAGCTCGCAGGGATCCGCCATATATTTT. The rearrangement joins TRBV18 to TRBJ1-3, with a possible D match to TRBD1 (5 bases). V gave up 6 bases and J gave up 11 bases, with 11 bases separating them. Per germline, CDR1 KGHSH and CDR2 LQKENI. CDR3 length: 11 residues. The variable domain in full, with the rest retrieved from reference TRBV18 and TRBJ1-3, is NAGVMQNPRHLVRRRGQEARLRCSPMKGHSHVYWYRQLPEEGLKFMVYLQKENIIDESGMPKERFSAEFPKEGPSILRIQQVVRGDSAAYFCASSQGSAIYFGEGSWLTVV.

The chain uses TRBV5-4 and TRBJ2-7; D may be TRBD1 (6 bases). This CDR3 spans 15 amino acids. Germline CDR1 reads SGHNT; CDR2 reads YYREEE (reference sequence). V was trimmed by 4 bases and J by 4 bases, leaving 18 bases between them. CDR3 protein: CASSRLETGAYEQYF. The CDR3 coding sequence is TGTGCCAGCAGCCGTTTGGAGACAGGAGCATACGAGCAGTACTTC.

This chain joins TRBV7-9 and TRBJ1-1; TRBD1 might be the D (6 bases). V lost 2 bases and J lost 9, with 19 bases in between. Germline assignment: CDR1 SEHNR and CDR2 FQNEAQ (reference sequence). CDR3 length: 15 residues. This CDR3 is CASSLPPPRGHQAFF. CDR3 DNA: TGTGCCAGCAGCTTACCCCCCCCTCGGGGACACCAAGCTTTCTTT.

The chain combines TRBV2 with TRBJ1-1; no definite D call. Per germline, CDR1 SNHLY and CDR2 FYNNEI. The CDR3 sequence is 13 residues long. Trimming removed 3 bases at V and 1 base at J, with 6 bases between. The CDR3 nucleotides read TGTGCCAGCAGTGACACAGCGAACACTGAAGCTTTCTTT. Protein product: CASSDTANTEAFF.

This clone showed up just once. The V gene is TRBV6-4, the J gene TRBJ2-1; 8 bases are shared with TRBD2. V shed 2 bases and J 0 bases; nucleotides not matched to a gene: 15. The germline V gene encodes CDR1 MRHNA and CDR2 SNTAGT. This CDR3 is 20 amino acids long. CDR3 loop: CASSDPRLAGGPSSYNEQFF. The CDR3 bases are TGTGCCAGCAGTGACCCCAGGCTGGCGGGGGGCCCGAGCTCCTACAATGAGCAGTTCTTC.

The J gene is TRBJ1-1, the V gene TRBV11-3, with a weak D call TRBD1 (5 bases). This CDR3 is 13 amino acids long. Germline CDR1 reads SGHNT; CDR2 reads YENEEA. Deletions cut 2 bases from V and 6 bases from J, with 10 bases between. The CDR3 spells CASSLTRVSEAFF. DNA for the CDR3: TGTGCCAGCAGCTTAACCAGGGTCTCTGAAGCTTTCTTT.

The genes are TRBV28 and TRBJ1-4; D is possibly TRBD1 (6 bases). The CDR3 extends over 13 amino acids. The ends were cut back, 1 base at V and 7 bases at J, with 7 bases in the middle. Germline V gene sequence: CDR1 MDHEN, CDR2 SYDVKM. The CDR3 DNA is TGTGCCAGCAGTTTATTCAGGGGTGAAAAACTGTTTTTT. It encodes CASSLFRGEKLFF.